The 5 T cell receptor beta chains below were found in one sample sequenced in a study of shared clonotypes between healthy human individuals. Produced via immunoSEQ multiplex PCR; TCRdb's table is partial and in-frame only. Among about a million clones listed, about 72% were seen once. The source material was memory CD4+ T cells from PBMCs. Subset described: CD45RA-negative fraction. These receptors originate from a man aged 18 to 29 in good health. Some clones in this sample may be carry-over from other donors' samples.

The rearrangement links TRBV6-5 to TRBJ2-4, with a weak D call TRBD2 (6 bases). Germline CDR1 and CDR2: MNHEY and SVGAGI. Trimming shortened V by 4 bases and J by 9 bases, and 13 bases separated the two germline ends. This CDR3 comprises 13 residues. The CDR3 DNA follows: TGTGCCAGCAGTTGGGGCCCCGGGGGCATTCAGTACTTC. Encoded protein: CASSWGPGGIQYF.

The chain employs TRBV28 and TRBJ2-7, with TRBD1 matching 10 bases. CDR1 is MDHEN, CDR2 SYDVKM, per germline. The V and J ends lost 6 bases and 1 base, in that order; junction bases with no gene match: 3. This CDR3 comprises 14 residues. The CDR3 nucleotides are TGTGCCAGCAGGTCGGGACAGGGGTCCTACGAGCAGTACTTC. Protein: CASRSGQGSYEQYF.

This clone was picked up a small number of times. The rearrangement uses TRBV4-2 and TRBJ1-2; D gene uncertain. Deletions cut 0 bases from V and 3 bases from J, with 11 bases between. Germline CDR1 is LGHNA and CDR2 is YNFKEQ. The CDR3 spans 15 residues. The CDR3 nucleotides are TGTGCCAGCAGCCAAGATAGGGCGGCCCACTATGGCTACACCTTC. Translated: CASSQDRAAHYGYTF.

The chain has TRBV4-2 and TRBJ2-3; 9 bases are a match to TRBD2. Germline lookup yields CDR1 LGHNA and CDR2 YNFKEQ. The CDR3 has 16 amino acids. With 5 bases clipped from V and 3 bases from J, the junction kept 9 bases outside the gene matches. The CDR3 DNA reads TGTGCCAGCAGCGGCGGCGGGAGGGTTTTTACAGATACGCAGTATTTT. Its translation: CASSGGGRVFTDTQYF.

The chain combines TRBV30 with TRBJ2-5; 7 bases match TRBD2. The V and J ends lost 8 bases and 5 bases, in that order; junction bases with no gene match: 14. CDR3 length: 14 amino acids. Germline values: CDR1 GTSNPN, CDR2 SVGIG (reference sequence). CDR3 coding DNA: TGTGCCGGGGGGGGGAGCGCGGGGCATGAGACCCAGTACTTC. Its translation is CAGGGSAGHETQYF.